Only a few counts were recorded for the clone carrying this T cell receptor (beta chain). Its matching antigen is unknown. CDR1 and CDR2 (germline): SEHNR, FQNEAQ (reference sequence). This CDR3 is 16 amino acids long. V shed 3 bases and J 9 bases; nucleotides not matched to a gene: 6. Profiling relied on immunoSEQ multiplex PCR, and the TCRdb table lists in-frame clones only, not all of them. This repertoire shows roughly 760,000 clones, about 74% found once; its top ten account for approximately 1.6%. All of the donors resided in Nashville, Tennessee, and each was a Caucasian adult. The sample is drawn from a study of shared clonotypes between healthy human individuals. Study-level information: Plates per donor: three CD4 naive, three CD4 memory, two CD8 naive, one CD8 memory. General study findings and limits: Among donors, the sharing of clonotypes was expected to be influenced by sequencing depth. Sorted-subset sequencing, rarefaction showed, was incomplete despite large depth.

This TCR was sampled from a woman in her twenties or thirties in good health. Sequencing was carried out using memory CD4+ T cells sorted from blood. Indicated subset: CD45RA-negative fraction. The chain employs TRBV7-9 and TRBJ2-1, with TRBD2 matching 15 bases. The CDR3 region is CASSFAGTSGRSEQFF. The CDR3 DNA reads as TGTGCCAGCAGCTTCGCCGGGACTAGCGGGAGGAGTGAGCAGTTCTTC.